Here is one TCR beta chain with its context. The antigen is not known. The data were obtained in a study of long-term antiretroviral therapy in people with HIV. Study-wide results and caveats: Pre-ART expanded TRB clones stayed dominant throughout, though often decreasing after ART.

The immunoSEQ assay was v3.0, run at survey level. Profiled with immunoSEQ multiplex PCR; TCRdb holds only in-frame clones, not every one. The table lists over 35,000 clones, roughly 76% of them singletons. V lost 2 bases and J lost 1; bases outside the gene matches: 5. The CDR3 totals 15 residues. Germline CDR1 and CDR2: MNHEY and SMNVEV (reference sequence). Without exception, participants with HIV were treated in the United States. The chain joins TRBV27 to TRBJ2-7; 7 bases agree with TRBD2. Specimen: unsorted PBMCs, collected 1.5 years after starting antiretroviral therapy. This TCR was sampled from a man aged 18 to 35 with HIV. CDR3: CASSLAGEASYEQYF. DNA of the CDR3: TGTGCCAGCAGTTTAGCGGGAGAGGCATCCTACGAGCAGTACTTC.